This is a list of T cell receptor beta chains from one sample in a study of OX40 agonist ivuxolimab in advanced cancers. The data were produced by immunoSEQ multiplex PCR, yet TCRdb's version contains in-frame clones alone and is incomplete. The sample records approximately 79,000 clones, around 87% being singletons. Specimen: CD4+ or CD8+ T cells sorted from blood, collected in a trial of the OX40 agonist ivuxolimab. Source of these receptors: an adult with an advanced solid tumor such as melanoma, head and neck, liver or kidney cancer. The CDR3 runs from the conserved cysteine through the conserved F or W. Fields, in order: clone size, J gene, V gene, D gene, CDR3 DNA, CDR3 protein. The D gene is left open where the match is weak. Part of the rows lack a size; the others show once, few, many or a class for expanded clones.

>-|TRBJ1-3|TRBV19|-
TGTGCCAGTACGATCCGGGGCGGCGGGGAAGCAAACACCATATATTTT
CASTIRGGGEANTIYF
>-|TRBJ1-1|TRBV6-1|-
TGTGCCAGCACTATGAACACTGAAGCTTTCTTT
CASTMNTEAFF
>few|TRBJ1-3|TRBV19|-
TGTGCCAGTAGGCACCGAACTACAGTATGGGGCTCTGGAAACACCATATATTTT
CASRHRTTVWGSGNTIYF
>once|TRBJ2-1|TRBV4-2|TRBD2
TGTGCCAGCAGCCAACCTATCGGGTTGCATAGCGGGGGGGCGCACAATGAGCAGTTCTTC
CASSQPIGLHSGGAHNEQFF
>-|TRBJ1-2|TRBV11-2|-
TGTGCCAGCAGCTTTATCAATGCCGAGACAGTCTATGGCTACACCTTC
CASSFINAETVYGYTF
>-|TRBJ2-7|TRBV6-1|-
TGTGCCAGCAGTGAACAGACCTACGAGCAGTACTTC
CASSEQTYEQYF
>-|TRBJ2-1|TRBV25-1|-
TGTGCCAGCAGTGAGCTCTCCGGAGGGGAGTCCTACAATGAGCAGTTCTTC
CASSELSGGESYNEQFF
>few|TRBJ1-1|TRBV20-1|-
TGCAGTGCTAGCCCCCACCTTGAAGCTTTCTTT
CSASPHLEAFF
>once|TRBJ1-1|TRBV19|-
TGTGCCAGTAGTATAGGGGGCGTCAGGAACACTGAAGCTTTCTTT
CASSIGGVRNTEAFF
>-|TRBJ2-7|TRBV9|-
TGTGCCAGCAGCGTAGAAGGGTTACACGAGCAGTACTTC
CASSVEGLHEQYF
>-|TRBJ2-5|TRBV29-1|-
TGCAGCGTTGAAATCCAGGGGTGGGAAGAGACCCAGTACTTC
CSVEIQGWEETQYF